This is a list of T cell receptor beta chains from one sample in a study of blood T cell repertoires in COVID-19. Profiled with immunoSEQ multiplex PCR; TCRdb holds only in-frame clones, not every one. In the table there are about 86,000 clones, around 85% of which are singletons. Sequenced: peripheral blood. The source of these receptors is a man aged 45-65 years with acute or convalescent COVID-19. CDR3s include the opening cysteine and the closing phenylalanine or tryptophan. A D gene is named only where the DNA matches it firmly. Not every row has a clone size; where given, it reads once, few, many or a size class.

d_call	clone_size	v_call	j_call	cdr3_aa	cdr3_nt
.	.	TRBV7-3	TRBJ1-2	CASSLTGGDLNYGYTF	TGTGCCAGCAGCTTAACCGGTGGGGACTTGAACTATGGCTACACCTTC
TRBD1	.	TRBV7-7	TRBJ2-5	CASSSDRQETQYF	TGTGCCAGCAGCTCGGACAGGCAAGAGACCCAGTACTTC
.	.	TRBV7-9	TRBJ2-3	CASTIDRSTDTQYF	TGTGCCAGCACCATTGACAGATCCACAGATACGCAGTATTTT
.	.	TRBV18	TRBJ2-4	CASSHTTEAKNIQYF	TGTGCCAGCTCCCATACCACAGAAGCCAAAAACATTCAGTACTTC
.	once	TRBV5-1	TRBJ2-1	CASKEYANEQFF	TGCGCCAGCAAGGAGTATGCCAATGAGCAGTTCTTC
.	once	TRBV6-5	TRBJ1-5	CASSWGPDQPQHF	TGTGCCAGCAGTTGGGGCCCGGATCAGCCCCAGCATTTT
.	once	TRBV7-2	TRBJ1-5	CASSLLASSNQPQHF	TGTGCCAGCAGCTTATTAGCGAGTTCCAATCAGCCCCAGCATTTT
TRBD1	.	TRBV7-2	TRBJ1-3	CASSLGQPDSGNTIYF	TGTGCCAGCAGCTTGGGACAGCCCGATTCTGGAAACACCATATATTTT
TRBD1	.	TRBV7-2	TRBJ1-2	CASSYTGGGYYGYTF	TGTGCCAGCAGCTATACAGGGGGCGGTTACTATGGCTACACCTTC
TRBD2	.	TRBV9	TRBJ2-3	CASSASGGGTSTDTQYF	TGTGCCAGCAGCGCGAGCGGGGGGGGGACCTCCACAGATACGCAGTATTTT
.	.	TRBV10-3	TRBJ1-3	CAISGQLIASSGNTIYF	TGTGCCATCAGTGGGCAACTGATAGCGAGCTCTGGAAACACCATATATTTT
.	.	TRBV4-1	TRBJ2-5	CASSQVQGQETQYF	TGCGCCAGCAGCCAAGTACAGGGTCAAGAGACCCAGTACTTC
.	.	TRBV6-1	TRBJ1-4	CASSDAAMGEKLFF	TGTGCCAGCAGTGATGCGGCGATGGGTGAAAAACTGTTTTTT
TRBD1	.	TRBV14	TRBJ2-7	CASSQQGVYEQYF	TGTGCCAGCAGCCAACAGGGGGTGTACGAGCAGTACTTC
.	.	TRBV19	TRBJ2-6	CASRRASGANVLTF	TGTGCCAGTAGGAGGGCCTCTGGGGCCAACGTCCTGACTTTC
.	.	TRBV24-1	TRBJ1-4	CATSDAASGTNEKLFF	TGTGCCACCAGTGATGCGGCTAGTGGGACAAATGAAAAACTGTTTTTT
.	.	TRBV4-1	TRBJ2-1	CASSQEGGGPYNEQFF	TGCGCCAGCAGCCAAGAGGGGGGGGGCCCCTACAATGAGCAGTTCTTC
.	.	TRBV7-9	TRBJ2-2	CASSPDSNTRELFF	TGTGCCAGCAGCCCGGACAGCAACACCCGGGAGCTGTTTTTT
.	.	TRBV7-2	TRBJ2-5	CASSPYQETQYF	TGTGCCAGCTCTCCGTACCAAGAGACCCAGTACTTC
.	.	TRBV6-5	TRBJ1-5	CASNSPGYQPQHF	TGTGCCAGCAATAGCCCGGGATACCAGCCCCAGCATTTT
TRBD2	.	TRBV7-2	TRBJ2-7	CASSPGLAGEQYF	TGTGCCAGCAGCCCAGGACTAGCGGGGGAGCAGTACTTC
.	.	TRBV5-6	TRBJ2-2	CASSYYHTGELFF	TGTGCCAGCAGTTACTATCACACCGGGGAGCTGTTTTTT
TRBD1	.	TRBV19	TRBJ1-5	CASQDRENFLGQPQHF	TGTGCCAGCCAAGACAGGGAGAATTTTCTCGGGCAGCCCCAGCATTTT
.	.	TRBV7-8	TRBJ2-2	CASSFSSADTGELFF	TGTGCCAGCAGCTTCTCTAGCGCCGACACCGGGGAGCTGTTTTTT
TRBD1	.	TRBV7-2	TRBJ2-3	CASSFGWTGGTDTQYF	TGTGCCAGCAGCTTCGGGTGGACAGGGGGCACAGATACGCAGTATTTT
.	.	TRBV5-6	TRBJ2-5	CASSLYGGQETQYF	TGTGCCAGCAGCCTCTATGGGGGGCAAGAGACCCAGTACTTC
TRBD1	.	TRBV11-2	TRBJ2-2	CASSYLTGQGEGELFF	TGTGCCAGCAGCTACTTAACCGGACAGGGTGAGGGGGAGCTGTTTTTT
.	.	TRBV6-5	TRBJ2-1	CASSRLHEQFF	TGTGCCAGCAGCAGACTACACGAGCAGTTCTTC
.	.	TRBV30	TRBJ1-2	CAAPPWADYGYTF	TGTGCCGCCCCCCCTTGGGCTGATTATGGCTACACCTTC
TRBD2	.	TRBV30	TRBJ2-1	CAWSSGGAYNEQFF	TGTGCCTGGAGTAGCGGGGGGGCGTACAATGAGCAGTTCTTC
.	.	TRBV30	TRBJ2-2	CAWTTTGNANTGELFF	TGTGCCTGGACCACGACGGGGAACGCGAACACCGGGGAGCTGTTTTTT
TRBD1	.	TRBV7-9	TRBJ1-2	CASSGRDRGSYGYTF	TGTGCCAGCAGCGGGCGGGACAGGGGGTCTTATGGCTACACCTTC
TRBD2	.	TRBV9	TRBJ2-2	CASTPAGVGNTGELFF	TGTGCCAGCACCCCCGCGGGGGTCGGGAACACCGGGGAGCTGTTTTTT
.	.	TRBV30	TRBJ1-6	CAWSVLRGSYNSPLHF	TGTGCCTGGAGTGTACTTCGGGGCTCCTATAATTCACCCCTCCACTTT
.	.	TRBV18	TRBJ1-2	CASSPPKSRDSYGYTF	TGTGCCAGCTCACCACCGAAATCGCGGGATTCCTATGGCTACACCTTC
TRBD1	.	TRBV7-3	TRBJ1-1	CASSSMGQGANTEAFF	TGTGCCAGCAGCTCAATGGGACAGGGGGCGAACACTGAAGCTTTCTTT
TRBD1	.	TRBV7-3	TRBJ2-1	CASSERPTGTGSYNEQFF	TGTGCCAGCAGCGAAAGGCCTACCGGGACAGGCAGCTACAATGAGCAGTTCTTC
TRBD1	.	TRBV29-1	TRBJ2-3	CSVVRAGGVDTQYF	TGCAGCGTTGTTAGAGCAGGGGGCGTAGATACGCAGTATTTT